This entry describes one T cell receptor (beta chain). Its antigen is unknown. The record originates from a study of CD8+CD57+ T cells in acquired aplastic anemia. Overall study results and limits: In common between the patients and the controls were some 28 CD8+ CDR3 sequences.

CDR3 and TCR beta VDJ profiling relied on a genomic DNA template. TCRdb ran MiXCR on the reads and lists one entry per CDR3 protein. Of some 410,000 distinct CDR3 sequences in the sample, 55% to 70% were seen once. This CDR3 contains 16 residues. The V end lost 9 bases, the J end lost 5 bases, and 26 bases lay between the germline ends. Germline V gives CDR1 LNHDA, CDR2 SQIVND (reference sequence). Sequencing used sorted CD4+, CD8+, or CD8+CD57+ T cells (not recorded which) from PBMCs. This rearrangement joins TRBV19 to TRBJ2-7; D not resolved. The TCR was taken from a human donor in good health, serving as a control. CDR3 sequence (DNA): TGTGCCAGCAGCCCTTCAATGACGGGTCGTCTTAACGAGCAGTACTTC. As protein: CASSPSMTGRLNEQYF.